The T cell receptor beta chain described here comes from a study of T cell repertoires in cytomegalovirus infection. Note on this clonotype: The antigen is not known.

MiXCR, applied by TCRdb to the reads, yields one record per CDR3 protein. The sample holds approximately 270,000 distinct CDR3 sequences, about 20% seen once. CDR3 size: 16 residues. The germline gives CDR1 DFQATT, CDR2 SNEGSKA (reference sequence). Trimming removed 2 bases from V and 2 bases from J, with 16 bases in between. The sequencing here drew on cultured PBMCs, taken from culture after CMV antigen stimulation. This sequence was found in a human donor in good health (CMV status not recorded). Some clones in this sample may be carry-over from other donors' samples. The rearrangement joins TRBV20-1 to TRBJ1-3; perhaps TRBD1 as D (5 bases). CDR3 amino acids: CSARSGGGLAGNTIYF. CDR3 sequence (DNA): TGCAGTGCTAGATCCGGCGGGGGACTTGCTGGAAACACCATATATTTT.